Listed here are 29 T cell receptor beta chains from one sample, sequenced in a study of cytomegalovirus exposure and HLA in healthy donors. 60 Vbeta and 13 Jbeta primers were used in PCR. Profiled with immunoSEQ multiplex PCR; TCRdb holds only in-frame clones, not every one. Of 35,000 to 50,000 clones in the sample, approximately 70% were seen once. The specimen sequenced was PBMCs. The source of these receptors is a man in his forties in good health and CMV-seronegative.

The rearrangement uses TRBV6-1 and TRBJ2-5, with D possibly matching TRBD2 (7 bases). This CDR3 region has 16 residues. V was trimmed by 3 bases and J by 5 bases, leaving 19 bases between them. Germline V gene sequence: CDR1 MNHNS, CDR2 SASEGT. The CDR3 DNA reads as TGTGCCAGCAGTGAGCTGCACTTAGGGAGGGGGGAGACCCAGTACTTC. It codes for CASSELHLGRGETQYF.

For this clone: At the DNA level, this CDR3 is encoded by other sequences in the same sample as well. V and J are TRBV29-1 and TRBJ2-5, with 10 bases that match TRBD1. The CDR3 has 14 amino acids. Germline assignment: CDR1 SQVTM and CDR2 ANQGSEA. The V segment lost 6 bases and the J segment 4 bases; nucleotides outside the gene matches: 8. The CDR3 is CSVGTDRGLETQYF. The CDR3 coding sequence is TGCAGCGTAGGGACCGACAGGGGGCTAGAGACCCAGTACTTC. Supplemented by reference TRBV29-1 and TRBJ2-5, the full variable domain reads SAVISQKPSRDICQRGTSLTIQCQVDSQVTMMFWYRQQPGQSLTLIATANQGSEATYESGFVIDKFPISRPNLTFSTLTVSNMSPEDSSIYLCSVGTDRGLETQYFGPGTRLLVL.

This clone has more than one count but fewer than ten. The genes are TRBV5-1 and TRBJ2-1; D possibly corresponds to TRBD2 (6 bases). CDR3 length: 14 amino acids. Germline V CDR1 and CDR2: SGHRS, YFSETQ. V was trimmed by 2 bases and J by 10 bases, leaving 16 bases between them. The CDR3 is CASSFGDSLEEQFF. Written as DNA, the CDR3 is TGCGCCAGCAGCTTTGGGGACTCTTTAGAGGAGCAGTTCTTC.

The CDR3 sequence: CASSSRVFGNTIYF. CDR3 DNA: TGTGCCAGCAGCTCCAGGGTATTTGGAAACACCATATATTTT. This sequence joins TRBV7-9 and TRBJ1-3; perhaps TRBD1 as D (5 bases). CDR3 size: 14 residues. The V gene lost 4 bases and the J gene lost 3 bases, with 10 bases spanning the gap. In germline, CDR1 is SEHNR, CDR2 FQNEAQ (reference sequence).

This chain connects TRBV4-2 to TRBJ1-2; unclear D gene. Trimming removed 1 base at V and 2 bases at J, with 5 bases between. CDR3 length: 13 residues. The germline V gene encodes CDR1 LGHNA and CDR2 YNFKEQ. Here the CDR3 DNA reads TGTGCCAGCAGCCAAGCCGGGAACTATGGCTACACCTTC. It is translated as CASSQAGNYGYTF.

CDR3 DNA: TGTGCCAGCAGCCATGCTGTCCGGGGGAAAGGAGCTTTCTTT. Translation gives CASSHAVRGKGAFF. The V gene is TRBV4-2, the J gene TRBJ1-1; tentatively, D is TRBD1 (5 bases). Germline V gene data show CDR1 as LGHNA and CDR2 as YNFKEQ. The CDR3 runs to 14 residues. V dropped 3 bases and J dropped 10 bases, with 18 bases sitting between them.

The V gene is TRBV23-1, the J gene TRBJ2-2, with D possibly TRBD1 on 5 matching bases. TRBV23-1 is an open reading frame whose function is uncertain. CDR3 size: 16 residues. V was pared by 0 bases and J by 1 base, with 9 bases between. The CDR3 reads CASSQSGRMNTGELFF. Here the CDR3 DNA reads TGCGCCAGCAGTCAATCGGGGCGAATGAACACCGGGGAGCTGTTTTTT.

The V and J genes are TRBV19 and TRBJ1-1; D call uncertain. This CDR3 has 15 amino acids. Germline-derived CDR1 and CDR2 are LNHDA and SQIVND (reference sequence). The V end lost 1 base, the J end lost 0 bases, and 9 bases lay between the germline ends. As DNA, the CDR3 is TGTGCCAGTAGTATAGTCGCAGAAATGAACACTGAAGCTTTCTTT. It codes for CASSIVAEMNTEAFF.

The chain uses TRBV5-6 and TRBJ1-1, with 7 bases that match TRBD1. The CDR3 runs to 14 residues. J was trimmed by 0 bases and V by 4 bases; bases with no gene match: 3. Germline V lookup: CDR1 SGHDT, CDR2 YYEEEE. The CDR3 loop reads CASSQDRMNTEAFF. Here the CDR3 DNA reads TGTGCCAGCAGCCAGGACAGGATGAACACTGAAGCTTTCTTT. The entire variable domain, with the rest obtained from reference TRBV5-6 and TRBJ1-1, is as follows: DAGVTQSPTHLIKTRGQQVTLRCSPKSGHDTVSWYQQALGQGPQFIFQYYEEEERQRGNFPDRFSGHQFPNYSSELNVNALLLGDSALYLCASSQDRMNTEAFFGQGTRLTVV.

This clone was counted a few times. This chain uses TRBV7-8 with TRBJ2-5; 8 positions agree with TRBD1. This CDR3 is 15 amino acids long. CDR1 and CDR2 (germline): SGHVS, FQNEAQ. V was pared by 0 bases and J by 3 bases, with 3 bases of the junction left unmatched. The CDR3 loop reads CASSLAVTGEETQYF. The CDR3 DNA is TGTGCCAGCAGCTTAGCTGTGACAGGGGAAGAGACCCAGTACTTC.

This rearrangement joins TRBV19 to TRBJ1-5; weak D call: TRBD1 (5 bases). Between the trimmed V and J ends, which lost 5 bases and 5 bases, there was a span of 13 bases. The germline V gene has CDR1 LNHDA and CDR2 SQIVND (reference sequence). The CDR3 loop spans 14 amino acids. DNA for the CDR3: TGTGCCAGTAGTGCCCGGGGGGGGTATCAGCCCCAGCATTTT. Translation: CASSARGGYQPQHF.

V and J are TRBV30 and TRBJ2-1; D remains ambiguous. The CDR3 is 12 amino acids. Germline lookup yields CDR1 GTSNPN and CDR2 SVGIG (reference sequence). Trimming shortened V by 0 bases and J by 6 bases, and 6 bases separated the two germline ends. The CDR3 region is CAWSVTVNEQFF. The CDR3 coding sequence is TGTGCCTGGAGTGTCACAGTCAATGAGCAGTTCTTC.

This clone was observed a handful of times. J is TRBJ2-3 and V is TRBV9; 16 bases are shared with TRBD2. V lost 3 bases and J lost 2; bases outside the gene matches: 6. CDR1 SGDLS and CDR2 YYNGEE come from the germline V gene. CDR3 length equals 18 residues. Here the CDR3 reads CASSETGTSGGATDTQYF. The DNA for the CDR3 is TGTGCCAGCAGCGAAACCGGGACTAGCGGGGGGGCCACAGATACGCAGTATTTT.

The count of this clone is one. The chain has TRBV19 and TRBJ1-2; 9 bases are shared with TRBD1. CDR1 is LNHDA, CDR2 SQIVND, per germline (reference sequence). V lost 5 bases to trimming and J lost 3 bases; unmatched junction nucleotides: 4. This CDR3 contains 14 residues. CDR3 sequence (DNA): TGTGCCAGTAGTTACAGGGGGCTTGACTATGGCTACACCTTC. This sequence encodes CASSYRGLDYGYTF. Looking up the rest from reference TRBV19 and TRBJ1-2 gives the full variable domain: DGGITQSPKYLFRKEGQNVTLSCEQNLNHDAMYWYRQDPGQGLRLIYYSQIVNDFQKGDIAEGYSVSREKKESFPLTVTSAQKNPTAFYLCASSYRGLDYGYTFGSGTRLTVV.

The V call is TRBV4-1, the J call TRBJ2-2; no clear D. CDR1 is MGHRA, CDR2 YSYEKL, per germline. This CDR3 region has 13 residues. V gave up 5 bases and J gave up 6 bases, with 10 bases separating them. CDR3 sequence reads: CASSFRVSGELFF. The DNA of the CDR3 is TGCGCCAGCAGCTTCCGGGTCTCCGGGGAGCTGTTTTTT.

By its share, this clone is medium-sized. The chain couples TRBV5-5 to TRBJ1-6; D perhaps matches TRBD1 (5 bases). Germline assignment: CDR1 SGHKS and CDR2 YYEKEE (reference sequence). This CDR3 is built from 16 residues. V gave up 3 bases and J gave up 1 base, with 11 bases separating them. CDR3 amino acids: CASSSPGESYNSPLHF. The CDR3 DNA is TGTGCCAGCAGCTCACCGGGGGAGTCCTATAATTCACCCCTCCACTTT. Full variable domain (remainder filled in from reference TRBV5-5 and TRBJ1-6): DAGVTQSPTHLIKTRGQQVTLRCSPISGHKSVSWYQQVLGQGPQFIFQYYEKEERGRGNFPDRFSARQFPNYSSELNVNALLLGDSALYLCASSSPGESYNSPLHFGNGTRLTVT.

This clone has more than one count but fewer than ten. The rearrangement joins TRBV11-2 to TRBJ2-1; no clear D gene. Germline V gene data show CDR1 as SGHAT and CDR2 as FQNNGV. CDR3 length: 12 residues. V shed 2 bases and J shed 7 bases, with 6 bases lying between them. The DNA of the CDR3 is TGTGCCAGCAGCTTAACCGGGAATGAGCAGTTCTTC. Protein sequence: CASSLTGNEQFF.

CDR3 in amino acids: CASSVTTSASTDTQYF. The CDR3 nucleotides are TGTGCCAGCAGCGTCACGACTAGCGCTAGCACAGATACGCAGTATTTT. This chain joins TRBV9 and TRBJ2-3; TRBD2 agrees at 8 bases. CDR1 is SGDLS and CDR2 is YYNGEE in the germline V gene. There are 16 residues in the CDR3. The V segment lost 2 bases and the J segment 0 bases; nucleotides outside the gene matches: 5. The full variable domain, completed using reference TRBV9 and TRBJ2-3, is DSGVTQTPKHLITATGQRVTLRCSPRSGDLSVYWYQQSLDQGLQFLIQYYNGEERAKGNILERFSAQQFPDLHSELNLSSLELGDSALYFCASSVTTSASTDTQYFGPGTRLTVL.

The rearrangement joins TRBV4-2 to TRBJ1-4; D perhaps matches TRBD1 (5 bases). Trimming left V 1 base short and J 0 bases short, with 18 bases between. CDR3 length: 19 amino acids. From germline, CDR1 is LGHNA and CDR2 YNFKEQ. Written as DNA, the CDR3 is TGTGCCAGCAGCCAAGGGCAGGGAATCTCCGACACAACTAATGAAAAACTGTTTTTT. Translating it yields CASSQGQGISDTTNEKLFF.

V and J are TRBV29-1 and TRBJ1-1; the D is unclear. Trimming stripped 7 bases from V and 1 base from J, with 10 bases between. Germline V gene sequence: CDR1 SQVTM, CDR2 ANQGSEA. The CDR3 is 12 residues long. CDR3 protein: CSGGRENTEAFF. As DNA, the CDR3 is TGCAGCGGCGGGCGTGAGAACACTGAAGCTTTCTTT.

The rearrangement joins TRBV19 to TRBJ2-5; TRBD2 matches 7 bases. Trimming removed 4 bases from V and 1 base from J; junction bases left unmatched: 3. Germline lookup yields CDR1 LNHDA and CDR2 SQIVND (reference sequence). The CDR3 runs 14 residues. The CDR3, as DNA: TGTGCCAGTAGTACCGGGAGGTTCCAAGAGACCCAGTACTTC. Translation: CASSTGRFQETQYF.

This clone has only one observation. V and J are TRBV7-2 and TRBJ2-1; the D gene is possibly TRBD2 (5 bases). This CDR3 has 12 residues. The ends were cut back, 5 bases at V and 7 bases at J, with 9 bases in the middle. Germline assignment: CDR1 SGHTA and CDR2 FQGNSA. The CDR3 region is CASSDPGNEQFF. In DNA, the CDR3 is TGTGCCAGCAGCGACCCGGGGAATGAGCAGTTCTTC.

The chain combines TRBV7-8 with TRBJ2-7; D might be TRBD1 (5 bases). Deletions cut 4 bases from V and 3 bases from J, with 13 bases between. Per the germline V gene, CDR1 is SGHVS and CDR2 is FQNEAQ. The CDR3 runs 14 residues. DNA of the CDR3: TGTGCCAGCAGCTCCCGGACACTAAACTACGAGCAGTACTTC. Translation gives CASSSRTLNYEQYF.

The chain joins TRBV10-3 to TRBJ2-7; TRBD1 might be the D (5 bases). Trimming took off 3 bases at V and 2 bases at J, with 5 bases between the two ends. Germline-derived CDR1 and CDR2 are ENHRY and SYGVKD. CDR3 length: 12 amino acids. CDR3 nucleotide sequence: TGTGCCATCAGTGAAGGGGCCTACGAGCAGTACTTC. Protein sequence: CAISEGAYEQYF.

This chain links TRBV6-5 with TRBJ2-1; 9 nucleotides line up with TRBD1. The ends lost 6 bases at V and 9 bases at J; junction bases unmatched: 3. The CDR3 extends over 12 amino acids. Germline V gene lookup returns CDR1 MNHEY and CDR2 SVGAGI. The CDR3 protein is CASSRDRVEQFF. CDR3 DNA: TGTGCCAGCAGCCGGGACAGGGTTGAGCAGTTCTTC.

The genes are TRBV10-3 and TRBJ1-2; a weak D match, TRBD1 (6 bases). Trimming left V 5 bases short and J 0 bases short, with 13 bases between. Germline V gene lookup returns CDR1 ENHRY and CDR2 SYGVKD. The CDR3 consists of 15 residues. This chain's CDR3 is CAISPEGGPNYGYTF. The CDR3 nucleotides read TGTGCCATCAGTCCTGAGGGGGGGCCTAACTATGGCTACACCTTC.

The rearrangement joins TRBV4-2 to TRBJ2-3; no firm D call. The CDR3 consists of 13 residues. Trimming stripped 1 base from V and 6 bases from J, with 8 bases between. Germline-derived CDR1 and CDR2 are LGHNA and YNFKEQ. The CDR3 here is CASSQGFGDTQYF. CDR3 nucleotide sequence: TGTGCCAGCAGCCAAGGGTTCGGGGATACGCAGTATTTT.

The CDR3 region is CASRRTAYTGELFF. In DNA form, the CDR3 reads TGTGCCAGCAGACGGACAGCCTACACCGGGGAGCTGTTTTTT. The rearrangement joins TRBV6-5 to TRBJ2-2, with D possibly being TRBD1 (6 bases). Trimming left V 6 bases short and J 3 bases short, with 11 bases between. Germline loops: CDR1 MNHEY, CDR2 SVGAGI. The CDR3 runs to 14 residues.

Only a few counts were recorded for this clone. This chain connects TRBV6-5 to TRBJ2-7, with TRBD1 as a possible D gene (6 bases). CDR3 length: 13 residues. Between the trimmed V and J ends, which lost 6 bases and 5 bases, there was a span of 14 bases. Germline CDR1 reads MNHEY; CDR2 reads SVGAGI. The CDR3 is CASRNTGFHEQYF. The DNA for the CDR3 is TGTGCCAGCAGGAATACAGGGTTCCACGAGCAGTACTTC.